Following are 7 T cell receptor beta chains from one sample sequenced in a study of T cell clusters in autoimmune cytopenias. TRB rearrangements were amplified by touch-down multiplex PCR with mixed TRB-A/B primers. Reanalyzing the multiplex PCR reads, TCRdb keeps one entry per CDR3 protein, without DNA. This listing includes several thousand distinct CDR3 sequences. TRB amplification used 250 ng of peripheral blood genomic DNA. The sequenced sample consisted of peripheral blood. All receptors derive from a human donor with an autoimmune cytopenia or autoimmune hepatitis (not recorded which).

This chain links TRBV14 with TRBJ2-7; the D call from TCRdb, TRBD1, cannot be confirmed without DNA. Germline V lookup: CDR1 SGHDN, CDR2 FVKESK. This CDR3 is built from 14 residues. The CDR3: CASSPQGGPYEQYF. The entire variable domain, with the rest obtained from reference TRBV14 and TRBJ2-7, is as follows: EAGVTQFPSHSVIEKGQTVTLRCDPISGHDNLYWYRRVMGKEIKFLLHFVKESKQDESGMPNNRFLAERTGGTYSTLKVQPAELEDSGVYFCASSPQGGPYEQYFGPGTRLTVT.

This clonotype is identified as medium-sized from frequency. The chain recombines TRBV19 with TRBJ1-2; the TCRdb call, TRBD1, lacks DNA for checking. This CDR3 region has 16 residues. Looked up from germline, CDR1 is LNHDA and CDR2 is SQIVND (reference sequence). CDR3 protein: CASSTHDRGPDYGYTF.

This clonotype ranks as medium-sized (0.01 to 0.1%) in terms of frequency. The V call is TRBV15, the J call TRBJ2-5; the D call of TRBD2 rests on TCRdb alone, since no DNA is present to check it. Looked up from germline, CDR1 is LNHNV and CDR2 is YYDKDF (reference sequence). The length of the CDR3 is 21 residues. CDR3 region: CATSTRLGERTSVTPRGTQYF.

V usage is TRBV5-1 and J usage is TRBJ2-1; TCRdb reports TRBD1, a call that lacks DNA to check it against. Germline lookup yields CDR1 SGHRS and CDR2 YFSETQ. The CDR3 runs 16 residues. The chain's CDR3 is CASSPGQGMGYNEQFF.

The chain is built from TRBV20-1 and TRBJ1-6. This CDR3 comprises 17 residues. In germline, CDR1 is DFQATT, CDR2 SNEGSKA (reference sequence). The chain's CDR3 is CSARDLGFKSYNSPLHF.

Frequency places this clonotype as medium-sized. The rearrangement links TRBV29-1 to TRBJ1-2. Per germline, CDR1 SQVTM and CDR2 ANQGSEA. The CDR3 has 12 residues. The CDR3 region is CSVADLTYGYTF.

This chain connects TRBV12-3 or TRBV12-4 to TRBJ2-7; with no DNA, the TCRdb D assignment of TRBD1 cannot be verified. The CDR3 runs to 15 residues. The CDR3 sequence is CASSDWAGGKDEQYF.